A selection of T cell receptor beta chains follows, all from one sample in a study of blood T cell repertoires in COVID-19. TCRdb's copy holds only in-frame clones and misses some; the assay was immunoSEQ multiplex PCR. Among some 530,000 clones, 70% to 90% were seen once, and the ten largest hold roughly 3.2%. The specimen sequenced was peripheral blood. The receptors derive from a human donor in a cohort sampled during active COVID-19. The CDR3 runs from the conserved cysteine through the conserved F or W. A D gene is named only where the DNA matches it firmly. Clone size, where shown, is once, few, many, or a class for clones that have expanded.

v_gene,j_gene,d_gene,abundance,CDR3nt,CDR3aa
TRBV2,TRBJ1-2,.,few,TGTGCCAGCAGTGGGAACAGTAACTATGGCTACACCTTC,CASSGNSNYGYTF
TRBV28,TRBJ1-2,TRBD1,.,TGTGCCAGCAGTTTCCTGGACAGGGGAAGGAACTATGGCTACACCTTC,CASSFLDRGRNYGYTF
TRBV4-1,TRBJ1-1,.,.,TGCGCCAGCAGCCAAGAATCATTGGTGCGAACAGGGAAAGCTTTCTTT,CASSQESLVRTGKAFF
TRBV12-3/TRBV12-4,TRBJ1-5,TRBD1,.,TGTGCCAGCAGCCAGGACAGGCCTCCCCAGCATTTT,CASSQDRPPQHF
TRBV18,TRBJ2-3,.,once,TGTGCCAGCTCAAAACTAGCAGCAGATACGCAGTATTTT,CASSKLAADTQYF
TRBV6-2/TRBV6-3,TRBJ2-3,TRBD2,.,TGTGCCAGCAGTTATTGGACTAGCGGGCCTCCACGAGATACGCAGTATTTT,CASSYWTSGPPRDTQYF
TRBV6-6,TRBJ1-5,.,.,TGTGCCAGCAGCTCCAGGTTACAGGGTCAGAATCAGCCCCAGCATTTT,CASSSRLQGQNQPQHF
TRBV15,TRBJ1-1,.,.,TGTGCCACCAGCAGGGGGCCTACGGACACTGAAGCTTTCTTT,CATSRGPTDTEAFF
TRBV15,TRBJ2-2,.,.,TGTGCCACCAGACAGGGCAGGGACACCGGGGAGCTGTTTTTT,CATRQGRDTGELFF
TRBV27,TRBJ1-2,TRBD1,.,TGTGCCAGCAGTTTATCTAACAGGGGATTTTGGGGCTACACCTTC,CASSLSNRGFWGYTF
TRBV28,TRBJ1-6,.,few,TGTGCCAGCAGTTACCTCGAGAGCTCCTATAATTCACCCCTCCACTTT,CASSYLESSYNSPLHF
TRBV4-1,TRBJ2-1,.,few,TGCGCCAGCTCCGGGGGAGCACGGTCCGATGAGCAGTTCTTC,CASSGGARSDEQFF
TRBV12-3/TRBV12-4,TRBJ1-2,.,.,TGTGCCAGCAGTTTTCAGGTGGCCTATGGCTACACCTTC,CASSFQVAYGYTF
TRBV11-3,TRBJ2-7,TRBD2,.,TGTGCCAGCAGCCCCTCACTAGCGGGACCCTACGAGCAGTACTTC,CASSPSLAGPYEQYF
TRBV9,TRBJ2-2,TRBD2,.,TGTGCCAGCAGCAAAATGTCGGGGGGAGAAGGGAACACCGGGGAGCTGTTTTTT,CASSKMSGGEGNTGELFF
TRBV6-5,TRBJ1-2,.,.,TGTGCCAGCAGGTGGGGGAGGGAGGCTGGCTACACCTTC,CASRWGREAGYTF
TRBV6-6,TRBJ2-1,TRBD2,.,TGTGCCAGCAGTCGGACTAGCGTAAACAATGAGCAGTTCTTC,CASSRTSVNNEQFF
TRBV28,TRBJ1-2,TRBD1,.,TGTGCCAGCATTGGACAGGGAGAGTATGGCTACACCTTC,CASIGQGEYGYTF
TRBV7-2,TRBJ2-2,.,.,TGTGCCAGCAGCCCCCCCAGGCCAGTGGCCGGGGAGCTGTTTTTT,CASSPPRPVAGELFF
TRBV28,TRBJ2-3,TRBD2,.,TGTGCCAGCAGTTTTGGTAGGACTAGCGGCCCAGATACGCAGTATTTT,CASSFGRTSGPDTQYF